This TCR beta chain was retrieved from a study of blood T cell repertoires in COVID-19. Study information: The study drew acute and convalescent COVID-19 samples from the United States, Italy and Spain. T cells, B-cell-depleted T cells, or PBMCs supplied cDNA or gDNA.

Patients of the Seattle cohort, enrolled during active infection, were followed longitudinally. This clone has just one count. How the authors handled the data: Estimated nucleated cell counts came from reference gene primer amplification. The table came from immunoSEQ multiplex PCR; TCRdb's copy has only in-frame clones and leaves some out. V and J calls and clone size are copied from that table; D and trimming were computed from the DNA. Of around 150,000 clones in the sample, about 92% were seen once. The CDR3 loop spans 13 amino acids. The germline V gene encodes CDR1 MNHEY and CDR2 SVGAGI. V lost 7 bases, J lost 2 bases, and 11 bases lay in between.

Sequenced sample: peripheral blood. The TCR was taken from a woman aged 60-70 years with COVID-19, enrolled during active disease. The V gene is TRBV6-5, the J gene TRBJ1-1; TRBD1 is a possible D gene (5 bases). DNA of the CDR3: TGTGCCAGCACCCCGGGGGGAAACACTGAAGCTTTCTTT. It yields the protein CASTPGGNTEAFF.